This T cell receptor (beta chain) was captured by sequencing in a study of OX40 agonist ivuxolimab in advanced cancers. The method was immunoSEQ multiplex PCR; TCRdb's version includes in-frame clones alone and lacks a portion of them. The table includes about 31,000 clones, 81% detected once. The sample was CD4+ or CD8+ T cells sorted from blood, taken in a trial of the OX40 agonist ivuxolimab. This clonotype was sampled from an adult with an advanced solid tumor such as melanoma, head and neck, liver or kidney cancer.

Here the CDR3 DNA reads TGTGCCAGCAGCTTAGGGTTGGGAACCCCCGATGGCTACACCTTC. Translating it yields CASSLGLGTPDGYTF. The V and J genes are TRBV7-9 and TRBJ1-2; D ambiguous. The CDR3 has 15 amino acids. V was shortened by 1 base and J by 6 bases, with 15 bases between the two germline ends. Germline CDR1 is SEHNR and CDR2 is FQNEAQ (reference sequence).